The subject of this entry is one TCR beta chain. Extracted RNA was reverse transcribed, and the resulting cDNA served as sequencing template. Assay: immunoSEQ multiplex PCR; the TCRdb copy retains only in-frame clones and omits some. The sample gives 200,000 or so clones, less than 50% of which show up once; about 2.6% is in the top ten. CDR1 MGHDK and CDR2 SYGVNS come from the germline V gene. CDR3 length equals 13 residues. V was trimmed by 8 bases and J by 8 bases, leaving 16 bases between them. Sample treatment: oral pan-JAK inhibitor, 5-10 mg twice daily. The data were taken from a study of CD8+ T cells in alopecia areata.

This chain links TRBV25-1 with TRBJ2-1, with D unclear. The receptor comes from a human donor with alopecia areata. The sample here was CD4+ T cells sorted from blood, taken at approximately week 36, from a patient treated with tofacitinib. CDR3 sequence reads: CASQALTVHEQFF. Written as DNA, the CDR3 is TGTGCCAGCCAAGCGTTAACGGTGCATGAGCAGTTCTTC.